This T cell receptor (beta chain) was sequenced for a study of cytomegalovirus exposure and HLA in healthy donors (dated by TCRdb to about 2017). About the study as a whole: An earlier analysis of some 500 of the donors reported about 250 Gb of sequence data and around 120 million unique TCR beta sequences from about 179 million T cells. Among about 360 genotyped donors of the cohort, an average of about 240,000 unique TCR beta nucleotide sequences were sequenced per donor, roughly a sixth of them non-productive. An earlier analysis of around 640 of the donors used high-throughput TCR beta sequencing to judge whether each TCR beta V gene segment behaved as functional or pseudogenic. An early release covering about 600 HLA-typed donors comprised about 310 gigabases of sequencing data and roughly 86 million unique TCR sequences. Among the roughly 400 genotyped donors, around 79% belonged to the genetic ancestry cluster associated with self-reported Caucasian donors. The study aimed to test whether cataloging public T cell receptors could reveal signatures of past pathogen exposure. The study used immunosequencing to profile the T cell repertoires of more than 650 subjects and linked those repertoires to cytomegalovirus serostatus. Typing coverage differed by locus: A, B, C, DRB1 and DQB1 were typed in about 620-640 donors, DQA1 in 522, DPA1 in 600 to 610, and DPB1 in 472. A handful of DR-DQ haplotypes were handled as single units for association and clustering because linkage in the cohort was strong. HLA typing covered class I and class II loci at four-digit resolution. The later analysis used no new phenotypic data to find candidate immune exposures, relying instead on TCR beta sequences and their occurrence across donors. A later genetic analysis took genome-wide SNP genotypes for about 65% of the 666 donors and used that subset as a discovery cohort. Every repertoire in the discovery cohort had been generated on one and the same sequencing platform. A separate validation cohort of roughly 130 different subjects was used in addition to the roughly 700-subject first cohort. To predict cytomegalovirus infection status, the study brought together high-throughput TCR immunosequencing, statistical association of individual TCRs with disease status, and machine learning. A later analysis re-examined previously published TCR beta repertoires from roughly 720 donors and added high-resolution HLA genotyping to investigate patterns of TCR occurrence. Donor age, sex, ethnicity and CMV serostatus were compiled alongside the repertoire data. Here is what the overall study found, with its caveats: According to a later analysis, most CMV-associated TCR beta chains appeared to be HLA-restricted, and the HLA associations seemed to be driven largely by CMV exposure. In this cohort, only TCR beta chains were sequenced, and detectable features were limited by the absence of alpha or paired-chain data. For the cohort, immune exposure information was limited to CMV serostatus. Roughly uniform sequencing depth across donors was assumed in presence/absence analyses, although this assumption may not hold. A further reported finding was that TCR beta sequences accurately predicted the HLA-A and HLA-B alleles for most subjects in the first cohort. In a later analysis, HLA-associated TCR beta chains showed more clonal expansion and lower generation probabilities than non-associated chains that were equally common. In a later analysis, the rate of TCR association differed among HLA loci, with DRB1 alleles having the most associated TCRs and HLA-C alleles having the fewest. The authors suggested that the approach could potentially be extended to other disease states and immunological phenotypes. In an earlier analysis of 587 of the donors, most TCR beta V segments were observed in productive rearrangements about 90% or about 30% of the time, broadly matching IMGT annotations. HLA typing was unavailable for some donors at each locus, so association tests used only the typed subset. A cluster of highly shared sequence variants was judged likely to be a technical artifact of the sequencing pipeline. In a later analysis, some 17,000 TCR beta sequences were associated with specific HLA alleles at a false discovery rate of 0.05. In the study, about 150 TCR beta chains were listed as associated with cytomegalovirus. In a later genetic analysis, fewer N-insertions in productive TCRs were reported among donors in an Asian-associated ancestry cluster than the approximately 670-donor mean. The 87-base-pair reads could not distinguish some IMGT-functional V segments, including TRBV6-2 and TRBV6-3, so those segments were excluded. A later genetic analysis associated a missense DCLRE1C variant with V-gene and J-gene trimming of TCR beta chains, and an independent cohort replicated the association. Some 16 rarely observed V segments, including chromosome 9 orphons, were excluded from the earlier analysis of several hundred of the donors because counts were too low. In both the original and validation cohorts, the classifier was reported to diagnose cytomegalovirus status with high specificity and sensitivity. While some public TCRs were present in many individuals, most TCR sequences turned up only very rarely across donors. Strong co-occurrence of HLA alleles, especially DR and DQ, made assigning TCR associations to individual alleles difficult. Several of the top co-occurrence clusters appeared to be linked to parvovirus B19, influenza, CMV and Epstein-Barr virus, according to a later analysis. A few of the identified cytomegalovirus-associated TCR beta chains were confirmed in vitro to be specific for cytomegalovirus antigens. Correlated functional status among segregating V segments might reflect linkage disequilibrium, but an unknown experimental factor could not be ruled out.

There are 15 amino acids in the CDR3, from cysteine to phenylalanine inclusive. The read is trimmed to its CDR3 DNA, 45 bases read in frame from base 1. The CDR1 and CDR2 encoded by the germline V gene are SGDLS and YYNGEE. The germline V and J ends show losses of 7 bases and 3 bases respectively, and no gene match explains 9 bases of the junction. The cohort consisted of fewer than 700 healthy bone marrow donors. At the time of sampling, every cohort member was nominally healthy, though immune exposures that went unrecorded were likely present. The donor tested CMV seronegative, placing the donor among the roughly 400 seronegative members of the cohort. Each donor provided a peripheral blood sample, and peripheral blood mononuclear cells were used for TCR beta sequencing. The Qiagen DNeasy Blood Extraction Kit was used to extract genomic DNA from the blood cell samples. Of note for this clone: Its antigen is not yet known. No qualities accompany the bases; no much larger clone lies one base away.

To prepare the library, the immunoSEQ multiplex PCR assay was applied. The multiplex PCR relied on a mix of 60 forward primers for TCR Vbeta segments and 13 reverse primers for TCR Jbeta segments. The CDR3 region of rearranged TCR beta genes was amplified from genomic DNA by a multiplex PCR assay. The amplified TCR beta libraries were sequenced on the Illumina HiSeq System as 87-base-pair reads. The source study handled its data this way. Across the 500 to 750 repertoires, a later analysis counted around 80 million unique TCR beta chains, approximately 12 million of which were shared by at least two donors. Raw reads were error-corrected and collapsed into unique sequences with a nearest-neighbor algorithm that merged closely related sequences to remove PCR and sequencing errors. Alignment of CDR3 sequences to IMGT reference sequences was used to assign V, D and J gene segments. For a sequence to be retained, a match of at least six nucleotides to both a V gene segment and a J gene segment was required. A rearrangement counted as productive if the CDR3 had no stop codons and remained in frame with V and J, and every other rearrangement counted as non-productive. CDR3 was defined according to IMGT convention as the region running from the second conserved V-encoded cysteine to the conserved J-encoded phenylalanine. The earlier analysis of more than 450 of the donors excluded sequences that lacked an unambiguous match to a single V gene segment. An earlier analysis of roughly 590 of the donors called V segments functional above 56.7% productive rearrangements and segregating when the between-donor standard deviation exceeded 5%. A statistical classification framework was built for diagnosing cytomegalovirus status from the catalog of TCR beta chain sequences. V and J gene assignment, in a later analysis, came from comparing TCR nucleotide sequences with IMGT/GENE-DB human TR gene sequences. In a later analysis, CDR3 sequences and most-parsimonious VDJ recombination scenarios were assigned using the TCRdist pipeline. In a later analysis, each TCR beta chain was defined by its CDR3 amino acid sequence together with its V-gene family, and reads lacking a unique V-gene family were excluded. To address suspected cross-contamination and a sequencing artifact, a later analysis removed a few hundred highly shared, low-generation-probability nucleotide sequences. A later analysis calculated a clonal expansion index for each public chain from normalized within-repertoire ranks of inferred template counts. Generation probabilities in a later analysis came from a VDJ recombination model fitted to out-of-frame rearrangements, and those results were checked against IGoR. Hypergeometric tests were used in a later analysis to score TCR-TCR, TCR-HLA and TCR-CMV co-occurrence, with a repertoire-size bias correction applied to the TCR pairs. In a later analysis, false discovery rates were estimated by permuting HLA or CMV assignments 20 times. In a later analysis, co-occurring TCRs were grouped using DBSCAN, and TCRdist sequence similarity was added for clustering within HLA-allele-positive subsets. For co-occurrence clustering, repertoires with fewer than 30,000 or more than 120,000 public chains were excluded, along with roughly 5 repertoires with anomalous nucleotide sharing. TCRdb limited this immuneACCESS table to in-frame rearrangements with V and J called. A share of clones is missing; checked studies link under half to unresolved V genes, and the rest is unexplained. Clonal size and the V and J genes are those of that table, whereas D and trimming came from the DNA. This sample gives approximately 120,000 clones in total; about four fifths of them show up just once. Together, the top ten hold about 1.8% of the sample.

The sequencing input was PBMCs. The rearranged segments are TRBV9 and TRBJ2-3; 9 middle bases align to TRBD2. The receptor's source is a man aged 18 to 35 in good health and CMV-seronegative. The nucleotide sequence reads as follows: TGTGCCAGCGGGCCTATTAGCGGGGGTACAGATACGCAGTATTTT. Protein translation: CASGPISGGTDTQYF.